Sequencing of this T cell receptor beta chain was carried out in a study of response to subunit inactivated influenza vaccine (dated by TCRdb to 2016 to 2018). With regard to the full study: To follow how T cells responded to a trivalent subunit inactivated influenza vaccine, the researchers relied on deep quantitative profiling of the T cell receptor repertoire. Broader findings and caveats from the paper: The authors suggested that each seasonal influenza vaccination may recruit only a limited number of new T cells.

Library creation used RT-PCR. Sequenced using an Illumina HiSeq 2500. In TCRdb, the public reads were trimmed at Q25 with fastp and aligned with MiXCR, with productive beta chains retained. Entries that share a CDR3 protein sequence are merged under the most common genes and DNA. The sample table contains roughly 760,000 distinct CDR3 sequences; only one count was recorded for about 20% of them. Jointly, the top ten make up more than 8.5% of the sample. This clonotype was recorded a few times. Its antigen remains unidentified. No base quality information exists; no much larger clone differs at one position. Trimmed from V: 0 bases; trimmed from J: 5 bases; junction bases lacking a gene match: 6. CDR1 and CDR2 (MNHNS, SASEGT) derive from the germline V gene. The CDR3, from cysteine to phenylalanine, totals 15 residues. Just CDR3 DNA is preserved here, 45 bases in frame from base 1.

The receptor chain draws on TRBV6-1 and TRBJ1-1; 7 middle bases align to TRBD1. Sample: PBMCs from blood, taken about 5 days after vaccination. The source of this sequence is a man aged 50-59 years who received an inactivated influenza vaccine. Donor details come from another sample of the same person, matched by shared clones. Here the CDR3 is given as CASSEASGGGTEAFF. In nucleotides, the sequence is TGTGCCAGCAGTGAAGCTTCAGGGGGAGGAACTGAAGCTTTCTTT.